The rows below give T cell receptor beta chains drawn from one sample of a study of T cells after yellow fever vaccination. Each CDR3 protein gets one entry after TCRdb re-called the 5' RACE reads with MiXCR. The table lists 300,000 or so distinct CDR3 sequences, roughly 4% of them singletons. Source: PBMCs, taken 5 days after the yellow fever booster vaccination. The origin of the receptors is a man aged 18 to 30 who received the YFV17D yellow fever vaccine. The CDR3 runs from the conserved cysteine through the conserved F or W. Fields, in order: D gene, clone size, J gene, V gene, CDR3 protein, CDR3 DNA. The D gene is left open where the match is weak. The listing skips clone size in some rows; elsewhere it reads once, few, many or a size class.

TRBD1 | few | TRBJ2-5 | TRBV5-1 | CASSLTGGGETQYF | TGCGCCAGCAGCTTGACAGGGGGCGGTGAGACCCAGTACTTC
TRBD1 | - | TRBJ1-2 | TRBV28 | CASSPAGTGSFGGYTF | TGTGCCAGCAGCCCGGCTGGGACAGGCTCCTTTGGTGGCTACACCTTC
TRBD2 | - | TRBJ2-3 | TRBV27 | CASSLLRGLGSDTQYF | TGTGCCAGCAGTTTACTTCGGGGACTAGGTTCGGATACGCAGTATTTT
- | - | TRBJ1-2 | TRBV4-1 | CASSPIGGDYGYTF | TGCGCCAGCAGCCCAATCGGGGGTGACTATGGCTACACCTTC
TRBD1 | many | TRBJ2-7 | TRBV18 | CASSFRTGGYEQYF | TGTGCCAGCTCATTTAGGACAGGTGGCTACGAGCAGTACTTC
- | few | TRBJ1-4 | TRBV11-2 | CASSFDYNEKLFF | TGTGCCAGCAGCTTTGATTATAATGAAAAACTGTTTTTT
TRBD1 | few | TRBJ2-1 | TRBV7-6 | CASSGYRGQNEQFF | TGTGCCAGCAGCGGATACAGGGGGCAAAATGAGCAGTTCTTC
TRBD1 | - | TRBJ1-5 | TRBV28 | CASSLLVQGGGNQPQHF | TGTGCCAGCAGTTTATTGGTACAGGGGGGAGGTAATCAGCCCCAGCATTTT
- | many | TRBJ1-6 | TRBV9 | CASSVGGGGLLHF | TGTGCCAGCAGCGTAGGAGGGGGGGGCCTCCTCCACTTT
- | - | TRBJ1-1 | TRBV12-3/TRBV12-4 | CASSLLRPMNTEAFF | TGTGCCAGCAGTTTACTGAGACCGATGAACACTGAAGCTTTCTTT
TRBD2 | few | TRBJ2-1 | TRBV27 | CASSRGVGYEQFF | TGTGCCAGCAGCCGGGGGGTCGGGTATGAGCAGTTCTTC
- | many | TRBJ2-3 | TRBV7-9 | CAGLRGPGDTQYF | TGTGCCGGATTACGGGGGCCCGGAGATACGCAGTATTTT
- | - | TRBJ1-1 | TRBV10-3 | CAISAQGGGTEAFF | TGTGCCATCAGTGCGCAGGGAGGCGGCACTGAAGCTTTCTTT
TRBD1 | once | TRBJ2-3 | TRBV5-1 | CASSSGDRGTDTQYF | TGCGCCAGCAGCTCCGGGGACAGGGGGACAGATACGCAGTATTTT
- | - | TRBJ1-3 | TRBV19 | CASWDTGHTIYF | TGTGCCAGTTGGGACACCGGGCACACCATATATTTT
TRBD1 | few | TRBJ2-7 | TRBV29-1 | CSVRFEDRGWEQYF | TGCAGCGTTCGCTTTGAGGACAGGGGGTGGGAGCAGTACTTC
TRBD1 | - | TRBJ1-4 | TRBV5-4 | CASSLQGAQNEKLFF | TGTGCCAGCAGCTTGCAGGGGGCGCAGAATGAAAAACTGTTTTTT
- | few | TRBJ1-2 | TRBV19 | CASREGLDGYTF | TGTGCCAGTAGAGAGGGGTTGGATGGCTACACCTTC
- | few | TRBJ2-5 | TRBV7-9 | CASSDPGLQETQYF | TGTGCCAGCAGCGATCCGGGACTGCAAGAGACCCAGTACTTC
TRBD1 | many | TRBJ1-3 | TRBV7-2 | CASSLRGQRGNTIYF | TGTGCCAGCAGCTTGAGGGGACAGAGGGGAAACACCATATATTTT
- | few | TRBJ1-5 | TRBV12-3/TRBV12-4 | CASSLWGVNNQPQHF | TGTGCCAGCAGTTTATGGGGAGTAAACAATCAGCCCCAGCATTTT
TRBD1 | many | TRBJ2-3 | TRBV15 | CATSSGSGQGPHGTQYF | TGTGCCACCAGCAGTGGCTCCGGACAGGGGCCCCACGGTACGCAGTATTTT
- | many | TRBJ1-5 | TRBV7-2 | CASSLVSSNQPQHF | TGTGCCAGCAGCTTAGTCAGTAGCAATCAGCCCCAGCATTTT
- | - | TRBJ2-5 | TRBV7-7 | CASSLWGVQETQYF | TGTGCTAGCAGCTTATGGGGGGTCCAAGAGACCCAGTACTTC
- | few | TRBJ1-2 | TRBV5-1 | CASSLFPGGPYGYTF | TGCGCCAGCAGCTTGTTTCCGGGAGGGCCCTATGGCTACACCTTC
TRBD1 | - | TRBJ1-5 | TRBV12-3/TRBV12-4 | CASSSGQGVQPQHF | TGTGCCAGCAGTTCCGGACAGGGGGTTCAGCCCCAGCATTTT